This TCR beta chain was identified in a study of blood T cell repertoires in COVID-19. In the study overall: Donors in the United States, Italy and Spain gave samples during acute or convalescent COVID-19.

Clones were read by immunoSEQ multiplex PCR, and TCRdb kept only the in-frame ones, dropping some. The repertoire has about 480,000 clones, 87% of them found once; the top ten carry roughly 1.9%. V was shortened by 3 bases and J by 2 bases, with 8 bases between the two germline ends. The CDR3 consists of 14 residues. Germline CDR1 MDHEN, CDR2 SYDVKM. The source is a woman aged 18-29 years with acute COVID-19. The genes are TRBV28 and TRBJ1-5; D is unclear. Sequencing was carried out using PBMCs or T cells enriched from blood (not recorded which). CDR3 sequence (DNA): TGTGCCAGCAGTTTTCCCCCTGGCAATCAGCCCCAGCATTTT. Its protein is CASSFPPGNQPQHF.